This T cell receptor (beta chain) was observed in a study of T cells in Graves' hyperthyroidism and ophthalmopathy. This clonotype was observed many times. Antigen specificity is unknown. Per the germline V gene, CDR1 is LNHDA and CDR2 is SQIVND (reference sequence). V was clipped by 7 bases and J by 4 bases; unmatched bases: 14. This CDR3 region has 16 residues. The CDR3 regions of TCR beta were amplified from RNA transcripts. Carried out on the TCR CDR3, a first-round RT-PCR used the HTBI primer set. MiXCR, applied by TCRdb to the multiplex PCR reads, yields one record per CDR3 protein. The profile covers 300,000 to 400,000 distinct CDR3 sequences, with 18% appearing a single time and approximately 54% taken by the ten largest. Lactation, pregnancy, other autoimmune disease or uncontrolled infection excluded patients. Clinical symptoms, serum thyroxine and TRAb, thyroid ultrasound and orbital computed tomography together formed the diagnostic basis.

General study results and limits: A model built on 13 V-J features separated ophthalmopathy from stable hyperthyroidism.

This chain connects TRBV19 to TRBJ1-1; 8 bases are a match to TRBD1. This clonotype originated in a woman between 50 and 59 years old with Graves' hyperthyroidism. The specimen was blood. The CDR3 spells CASTPKWQGAVTEAFF. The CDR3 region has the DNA TGTGCCAGTACCCCTAAATGGCAGGGGGCGGTCACTGAAGCTTTCTTT.